One T cell receptor beta chain is described in this entry. Its antigen is unknown. Sequencing used immunoSEQ multiplex PCR; TCRdb keeps in-frame clones, though not all of them. Among about 82,000 clones, roughly 87% were seen once, and the ten largest hold approximately 1.4%. The germline gives CDR1 MGHRA, CDR2 YSYEKL. The V gene lost 5 bases and the J gene lost 8 bases, with 24 bases spanning the gap. The CDR3 consists of 16 residues. This entry belongs to a study of siplizumab effects on memory and regulatory T cells. Overall study results and limits: Siplizumab, the agent tested, significantly reduced alloreactive sequences traceable to unstimulated CD4+ memory cells.

The clonotype was recovered from a human donor in good health. The sequencing sample was made of Tregs sorted from blood. The V gene is TRBV4-1, the J gene TRBJ1-2, with a possible D match to TRBD1 (6 bases). The CDR3 reads CASSDPHGTTGAGYTF. CDR3 nucleotide sequence: TGCGCCAGCAGCGACCCACACGGGACAACCGGAGCGGGCTACACCTTC.